These 30 T cell receptor beta chains came from one sample sequenced in a study of a mutant IDH1 vaccine in newly diagnosed glioma. These receptors lack a known antigen. Assay used: immunoSEQ multiplex PCR; TCRdb lists only in-frame clones, some missing. The sample shows tens of thousands of clones, approximately 84% of them seen only once. Documented time point: week 47, end of study. Doses comprised 300 ug of mutant IDH1 20-mer peptide each, plus topical imiquimod. The sequences come from PBMCs, collected from a glioma patient whose treatment included an IDH1 peptide vaccine. Receptor source: a woman in her 30s with glioma. Some clones in this sample may be carry-over from other donors' samples.

This clone was counted a single time. The chain has TRBV10-3 and TRBJ2-7; D is perhaps TRBD1 (8 bases). Trimming removed 2 bases from V and 3 bases from J, with 17 bases in between. Germline CDR1 reads ENHRY; CDR2 reads SYGVKD. The CDR3 is 16 amino acids. The CDR3 nucleotides are TGTGCCATCAGTGAGCCTACCCACAGGGGGGGCTACGAGCAGTACTTC. Translated: CAISEPTHRGGYEQYF.

The chain links TRBV4-1 to TRBJ2-7, with 10 bases identical to TRBD1. Trimming at V came to 1 base and at J to 6 bases, leaving 3 bases not matched to a gene. The CDR3 consists of 14 residues. Looked up from germline, CDR1 is MGHRA and CDR2 is YSYEKL. The CDR3 DNA sequence: TGCGCCAGCAGCCAAGGAGACAGGGGGCGCGAGCAGTACTTC. Encoded protein: CASSQGDRGREQYF.

CDR3 loop: CASSTDRNQPQHF. CDR3 sequence (DNA): TGTGCCAGCAGCACTGACAGGAATCAGCCCCAGCATTTT. The chain uses TRBV5-4 and TRBJ1-5, with D possibly being TRBD1 (6 bases). Between the trimmed V and J ends, which lost 4 bases and 4 bases, there was a span of 9 bases. This CDR3 is built from 13 residues. Germline CDR1 and CDR2: SGHNT and YYREEE (reference sequence).

Written as DNA, the CDR3 is TGTGCCAGCAGTGATCATGTGGGGGCCTCCTACGAGCAGTACTTC. It specifies CASSDHVGASYEQYF. V is TRBV2 and J is TRBJ2-7; possibly TRBD1 for D (6 bases). Germline assignment: CDR1 SNHLY and CDR2 FYNNEI. V lost 3 bases to trimming and J lost 0 bases, with 12 bases between them. CDR3 length: 15 amino acids.

The chain links TRBV10-3 to TRBJ1-4; D ambiguous. Trimming shortened V by 6 bases and J by 8 bases, and 13 bases separated the two germline ends. Germline CDR1 ENHRY, CDR2 SYGVKD. The CDR3 totals 13 residues. CDR3 protein: CAIRADPVEKLFF. Written as DNA, the CDR3 is TGTGCCATCAGAGCTGATCCAGTCGAAAAACTGTTTTTT.

CDR3 DNA sequence: TGTGCCAGCAGCTTGATTCCGGGACAGGGGGGTTCCTACGAGCAGTACTTC. Translated: CASSLIPGQGGSYEQYF. This chain joins TRBV5-6 and TRBJ2-7; TRBD1 matches 11 bases. The CDR3 sequence is 17 residues long. Germline CDR1 SGHDT, CDR2 YYEEEE. Trimming at V came to 1 base and at J to 1 base, leaving 7 bases not matched to a gene.

The chain recombines TRBV4-1 with TRBJ2-7; 10 bases are a match to TRBD2. Trimming cost V 2 bases and J 4 bases; bases outside gene matches: 11. The V gene's germline CDR1 is MGHRA and CDR2 YSYEKL. This CDR3 contains 17 residues. The CDR3: CASSQLSSGRAGYEQYF. CDR3 sequence (DNA): TGCGCCAGCAGCCAATTATCTAGCGGGAGAGCCGGGTACGAGCAGTACTTC.

The rearrangement joins TRBV2 to TRBJ1-5, with 12 positions matching TRBD1. This CDR3 has 15 amino acids. Trimming took 5 bases from V and 7 from J; bases not matched to a gene: 6. Per the germline V gene, CDR1 is SNHLY and CDR2 is FYNNEI. CDR3 DNA sequence: TGTGCCAGCAGTTTGGGACAGGGGGCGGAGCAGCCCCAGCATTTT. This gives the protein CASSLGQGAEQPQHF.

The V call is TRBV27, the J call TRBJ2-3; D not resolved. V was trimmed by 1 base and J by 0 bases, leaving 8 bases between them. The CDR3 covers 15 residues. Per the germline V gene, CDR1 is MNHEY and CDR2 is SMNVEV (reference sequence). DNA of the CDR3: TGTGCCAGCAGTTTATTACAACCAAGCACAGATACGCAGTATTTT. Translated: CASSLLQPSTDTQYF.

The chain carries TRBV2 and TRBJ2-5, with 9 bases aligning to TRBD2. The germline gives CDR1 SNHLY, CDR2 FYNNEI. CDR3 length equals 15 residues. Trimming removed 2 bases from V and 5 bases from J; junction bases left unmatched: 6. The CDR3 sequence is CASSESLAGQETQYF. DNA for the CDR3: TGTGCCAGCAGTGAATCGCTAGCGGGACAGGAGACCCAGTACTTC.

This clone was seen more than once but under ten times. This rearrangement joins TRBV5-5 to TRBJ2-7; TRBD2 agrees at 11 bases. V was clipped by 5 bases and J by 3 bases; unmatched bases: 4. The germline V gene has CDR1 SGHKS and CDR2 YYEKEE (reference sequence). CDR3 length: 14 residues. CDR3 protein: CASSRLAGIYEQYF. CDR3 nucleotides: TGTGCCAGCAGTCGACTAGCGGGGATCTACGAGCAGTACTTC.

The CDR3 DNA sequence: TGTGCCAGCAGCTTAAGGGCCTCGACAGGGGATAGCAATCAGCCCCAGCATTTT. Its protein product is CASSLRASTGDSNQPQHF. The rearrangement uses TRBV7-8 and TRBJ1-5; 8 bases agree with TRBD1. V shed 2 bases, J shed 0 bases, and the junction held 9 bases outside the gene matches. Germline CDR1 is SGHVS and CDR2 is FQNEAQ. The CDR3 totals 18 residues.

This clone was recorded only once. The chain couples TRBV20-1 to TRBJ2-7; D gene ambiguous. V lost 6 bases and J lost 5, with 8 bases in between. Germline-derived CDR1 and CDR2 are DFQATT and SNEGSKA (reference sequence). The CDR3 length is 10 residues. The CDR3 bases are TGCAGTGCCACTGATCACGAGCAGTACTTC. Encoded protein: CSATDHEQYF.

This chain joins TRBV28 and TRBJ1-5, with 9 bases aligning to TRBD1. Germline CDR1 and CDR2: MDHEN and SYDVKM. This CDR3 is built from 17 residues. The trim removed 4 bases at V and 7 bases at J, leaving 14 bases unmatched. CDR3 sequence: CASSWLGTGGAGQPQHF. As DNA, the CDR3 is TGTGCCAGCAGTTGGTTAGGTACAGGGGGCGCCGGACAGCCCCAGCATTTT. The variable domain in full, completed from reference TRBV28 and TRBJ1-5, reads DVKVTQSSRYLVKRTGEKVFLECVQDMDHENMFWYRQDPGLGLRLIYFSYDVKMKEKGDIPEGYSVSREKKERFSLILESASTNQTSMYLCASSWLGTGGAGQPQHFGDGTRLSIL.

This clone was counted a few times. J is TRBJ1-1 and V is TRBV30; D remains unclear. The CDR3 totals 10 residues. Germline CDR1 reads GTSNPN; CDR2 reads SVGIG (reference sequence). Trimming removed 1 base from V and 7 bases from J, with 4 bases in between. The CDR3 sequence is CAWSAVEAFF. The CDR3 DNA follows: TGTGCCTGGAGTGCGGTTGAAGCTTTCTTT.

The V call is TRBV2, the J call TRBJ1-4; no definite D call. The CDR3 is 13 residues long. In germline, CDR1 is SNHLY, CDR2 FYNNEI. Trimming took off 6 bases at V and 8 bases at J, with 13 bases between the two ends. DNA of the CDR3: TGTGCCAGCAGGTCGGGTGATCGGGAAAAACTGTTTTTT. Its translation is CASRSGDREKLFF.

The V gene is TRBV20-1, the J gene TRBJ2-5; D might be TRBD1 (5 bases). Germline CDR1 reads DFQATT; CDR2 reads SNEGSKA (reference sequence). Trimming took off 7 bases at V and 5 bases at J, with 11 bases between the two ends. The CDR3 is 11 residues long. Here the CDR3 reads CSGRAVETQYF. The CDR3 bases are TGCAGTGGCAGGGCCGTGGAGACCCAGTACTTC.

The rearrangement joins TRBV11-2 to TRBJ2-5; TRBD2 matches at 7 bases. CDR3 size: 15 residues. J was trimmed by 6 bases and V by 1 base; bases with no gene match: 8. Germline loops: CDR1 SGHAT, CDR2 FQNNGV. CDR3 bases: TGTGCCAGCAGCTTAGGTGGGAGGGCCAGGAAGACCCAGTACTTC. Its translation is CASSLGGRARKTQYF.

This clone was detected only a few times. V gene TRBV2 combines with J gene TRBJ2-2; D not resolved. Germline CDR1 SNHLY, CDR2 FYNNEI. This CDR3 comprises 12 residues. The V end lost 6 bases, the J end lost 3 bases, and 5 bases lay between the germline ends. CDR3 sequence reads: CASSSDTGELFF. The DNA for the CDR3 is TGTGCCAGCAGCTCGGACACCGGGGAGCTGTTTTTT. Full variable domain (remainder filled in from reference TRBV2 and TRBJ2-2): EPEVTQTPSHQVTQMGQEVILRCVPISNHLYFYWYRQILGQKVEFLVSFYNNEISEKSEIFDDQFSVERPDGSNFTLKIRSTKLEDSAMYFCASSSDTGELFFGEGSRLTVL.

Concerning this clone itself: Its ends do not fully match the called genes, so a read error is possible. The rearrangement joins TRBV2 to TRBJ1-2, with TRBD1 matching 7 bases. The CDR3 contains 12 residues. Germline V gives CDR1 SNHLY, CDR2 FYNNEI. Here the CDR3 DNA reads TGTGCCAGCACAGGGGGACCTCTATGGCATCAATTC. Protein: CASTGGPLWHQF.

V and J are TRBV30 and TRBJ1-1, with no clear D. V was shortened by 0 bases and J by 5 bases, with 10 bases between the two germline ends. The CDR3 has 13 amino acids. CDR1 is GTSNPN, CDR2 SVGIG, per germline (reference sequence). CDR3 loop: CAWSVQEGTEAFF. The CDR3 DNA reads TGTGCCTGGAGTGTACAAGAAGGGACTGAAGCTTTCTTT.

This chain joins TRBV30 and TRBJ2-7, with a weak D call TRBD2 (6 bases). This CDR3 is 11 amino acids long. Trimming cost V 7 bases and J 2 bases, with 9 bases left between them. Germline V gene data show CDR1 as GTSNPN and CDR2 as SVGIG (reference sequence). CDR3 nucleotide sequence: TGTGCCTTTGGGGGGACCTACGAGCAGTACTTC. Amino acids: CAFGGTYEQYF. Full variable domain (missing parts from reference TRBV30 and TRBJ2-7): SQTIHQWPATLVQPVGSPLSLECTVEGTSNPNLYWYRQAAGRGLQLLFYSVGIGQISSEVPQNLSASRPQDRQFILSSKKLLLSDSGFYLCAFGGTYEQYFGPGTRLTVT.

The rearrangement uses TRBV5-1 and TRBJ2-3; 8 positions match TRBD1. This CDR3 region has 16 residues. The germline CDR1 and CDR2 sequences are SGHRS and YFSETQ. The trim removed 0 bases at V and 4 bases at J, leaving 7 bases unmatched. The CDR3 loop is CASSLDGTGRSDTQYF. The CDR3 bases are TGCGCCAGCAGCTTGGATGGGACAGGTCGGTCAGATACGCAGTATTTT.

A single count supports this clone. The chain employs TRBV4-1 and TRBJ1-1; the match to TRBD1 covers 7 bases. The CDR3 is 18 amino acids. After removal of 0 bases from V and 3 bases from J, the junction contained 13 bases not matched to a gene. Per germline, CDR1 MGHRA and CDR2 YSYEKL. DNA for the CDR3: TGCGCCAGCAGCCAAGATCACAGGGGAAATTGGGGGGACACTGAAGCTTTCTTT. The encoded protein is CASSQDHRGNWGDTEAFF.

The V call is TRBV4-1, the J call TRBJ2-5, with TRBD1 identical over 7 bases. The V segment lost 4 bases and the J segment 3 bases; nucleotides outside the gene matches: 8. The V gene's germline CDR1 is MGHRA and CDR2 YSYEKL. The CDR3 runs 15 residues. CDR3 residues: CASSPRKTGEETQYF. The DNA of the CDR3 is TGCGCCAGCAGCCCACGCAAAACAGGGGAAGAGACCCAGTACTTC.

The chain combines TRBV4-1 with TRBJ1-2; D gene ambiguous. This CDR3 has 12 residues. V was shortened by 6 bases and J by 8 bases, with 13 bases between the two germline ends. From germline, CDR1 is MGHRA and CDR2 YSYEKL. This CDR3 reads CASRGLVSGYTF. The CDR3 DNA reads TGCGCCAGCAGAGGTCTCGTTTCAGGCTACACCTTC.

The chain recombines TRBV30 with TRBJ2-1; TRBD2 agrees at 8 bases. Germline V gene sequence: CDR1 GTSNPN, CDR2 SVGIG (reference sequence). This CDR3 is 15 amino acids long. Trimming removed 1 base from V and 2 bases from J; junction bases left unmatched: 4. The CDR3 DNA reads TGTGCCTGGAGTGCGGGAGGGACCACCTACAATGAGCAGTTCTTC. Protein: CAWSAGGTTYNEQFF.

The CDR3 region is CASSQTAGKEQFF. Written as DNA, the CDR3 is TGCGCCAGCAGCCAAACGGCGGGAAAGGAGCAGTTCTTC. The chain uses TRBV5-1 and TRBJ2-1, with D possibly matching TRBD2 (6 bases). This CDR3 is 13 amino acids long. The ends were cut back, 4 bases at V and 10 bases at J, with 15 bases in the middle. Germline CDR1 SGHRS, CDR2 YFSETQ. Looking up the rest from reference TRBV5-1 and TRBJ2-1 gives the full variable domain: KAGVTQTPRYLIKTRGQQVTLSCSPISGHRSVSWYQQTPGQGLQFLFEYFSETQRNKGNFPGRFSGRQFSNSRSEMNVSTLELGDSALYLCASSQTAGKEQFFGPGTRLTVL.

This chain uses TRBV5-4 with TRBJ2-4, with D perhaps given as TRBD1 or TRBD2 (7 bases each). V shed 3 bases and J shed 7 bases, with 14 bases lying between them. Germline CDR1 reads SGHNT; CDR2 reads YYREEE (reference sequence). The CDR3 totals 14 residues. Here the CDR3 DNA reads TGTGCCAGCAGCTCCACCCAGGGGGGGAACATTCAGTACTTC. Protein: CASSSTQGGNIQYF.

This clone was detected a few times. This sequence joins TRBV30 and TRBJ1-2; D remains ambiguous. This CDR3 comprises 11 residues. Germline V gives CDR1 GTSNPN, CDR2 SVGIG (reference sequence). Trimming removed 1 base from V and 8 bases from J, with 8 bases in between. The CDR3 coding sequence is TGTGCCTGGAGTGGAGCCAGAGGCTACACCTTC. Amino acids: CAWSGARGYTF.